This T cell receptor beta chain was found in a study of blood T cell repertoires in COVID-19. The repertoire was sequenced with immunoSEQ multiplex PCR; TCRdb's copy has only in-frame clones and lacks some. The sample consists of more than 250,000 clones, approximately 85% of them appearing once. The germline V gene has CDR1 SNHLY and CDR2 FYNNEI. The CDR3 totals 14 residues. Trimming left V 7 bases short and J 7 bases short, with 14 bases between. The sequenced material came from PBMCs or T cells enriched from blood (not recorded which). The sequence came from a young man who had recovered from COVID-19. The V gene is TRBV2, the J gene TRBJ1-6; D is undetermined. CDR3: CASNDFARNSPLHF. For the CDR3, the DNA is TGTGCCAGCAACGATTTTGCCAGAAATTCACCCCTCCACTTT.